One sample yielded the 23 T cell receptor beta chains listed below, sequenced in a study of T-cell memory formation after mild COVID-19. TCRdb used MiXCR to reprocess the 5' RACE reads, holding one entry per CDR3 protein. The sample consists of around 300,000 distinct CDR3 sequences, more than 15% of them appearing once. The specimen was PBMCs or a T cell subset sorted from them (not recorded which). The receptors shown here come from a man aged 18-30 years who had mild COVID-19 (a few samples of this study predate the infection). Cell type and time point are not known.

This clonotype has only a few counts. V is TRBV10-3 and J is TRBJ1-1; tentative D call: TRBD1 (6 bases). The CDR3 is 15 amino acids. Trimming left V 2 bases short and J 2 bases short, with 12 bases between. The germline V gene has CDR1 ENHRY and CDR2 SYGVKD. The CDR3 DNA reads TGTGCCATCAGTGAGGTGACAGGAGCAAACACTGAAGCTTTCTTT. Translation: CAISEVTGANTEAFF.

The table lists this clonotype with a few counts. In DNA, the CDR3 is TGTGCCTGGGACGGGGGGGCTGAAGCTTTCTTT. Translation: CAWDGGAEAFF. The rearrangement joins TRBV30 to TRBJ1-1; TRBD1 might be the D (5 bases). The CDR3 has 11 residues. Germline V gene data show CDR1 as GTSNPN and CDR2 as SVGIG (reference sequence). V lost 5 bases to trimming and J lost 6 bases, with 10 bases between them.

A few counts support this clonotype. CDR3 region: CASSERENTEAFF. The CDR3 DNA follows: TGTGCCAGCAGTGAAAGGGAGAACACTGAAGCTTTCTTT. The chain has TRBV2 and TRBJ1-1; D gene uncertain. This CDR3 comprises 13 residues. Deletions cut 2 bases from V and 1 base from J, with 5 bases between. CDR1 SNHLY and CDR2 FYNNEI come from the germline V gene.

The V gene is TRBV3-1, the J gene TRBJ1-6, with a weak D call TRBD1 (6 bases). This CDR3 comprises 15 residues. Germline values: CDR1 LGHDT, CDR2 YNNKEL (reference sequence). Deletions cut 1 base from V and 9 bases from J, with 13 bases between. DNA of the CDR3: TGTGCCAGCAGCCAAGCTTTACAGGGAACTTCACCCCTCCACTTT. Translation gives CASSQALQGTSPLHF.

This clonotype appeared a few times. In DNA form, the CDR3 reads TGTGCCAGCAGCTTAAAGGCAGGGTCAAATGGCTACACCTTC. It encodes CASSLKAGSNGYTF. The rearrangement links TRBV7-3 to TRBJ1-2; D perhaps matches TRBD1 (5 bases). Trimming took off 1 base at V and 6 bases at J, with 12 bases between the two ends. Germline V gene lookup returns CDR1 SGHTA and CDR2 FQGTGA. The CDR3 length is 14 residues.

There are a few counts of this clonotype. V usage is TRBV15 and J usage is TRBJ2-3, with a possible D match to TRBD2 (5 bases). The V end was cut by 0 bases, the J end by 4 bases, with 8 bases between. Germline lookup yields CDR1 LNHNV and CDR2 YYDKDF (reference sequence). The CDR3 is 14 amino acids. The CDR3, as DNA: TGTGCCACCAGCAGAGAGGAGGCGGCAGATACGCAGTATTTT. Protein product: CATSREEAADTQYF.

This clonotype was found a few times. CDR3 bases: TGTGCCAGTAGTTATCTGGGGGACACAGATACGCAGTATTTT. This encodes CASSYLGDTDTQYF. The chain joins TRBV19 to TRBJ2-3, with D perhaps assigned TRBD1 or TRBD2 (5 bases each). Trimming took 5 bases from V and 2 from J, leaving 11 bases between them. The CDR3 covers 14 residues. Germline loops: CDR1 LNHDA, CDR2 SQIVND (reference sequence).

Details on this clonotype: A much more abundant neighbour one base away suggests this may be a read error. DNA of the CDR3: TGCGCCAGCAGCCCAGAGGGGAGTCCGAGCACAGATACGCAGTATTTT. It translates to CASSPEGSPSTDTQYF. The genes are TRBV4-1 and TRBJ2-3; D could derive from TRBD1 or TRBD2 (5 bases each). Per the germline V gene, CDR1 is MGHRA and CDR2 is YSYEKL. This CDR3 spans 16 amino acids. Deletions cut 4 bases from V and 0 bases from J, with 14 bases between.

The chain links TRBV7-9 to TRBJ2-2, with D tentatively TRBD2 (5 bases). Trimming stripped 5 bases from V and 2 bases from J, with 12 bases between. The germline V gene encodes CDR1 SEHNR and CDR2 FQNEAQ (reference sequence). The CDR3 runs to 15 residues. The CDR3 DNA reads TGTGCCAGCAGCCCCGTGAGGGTCAACACCGGGGAGCTGTTTTTT. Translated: CASSPVRVNTGELFF.

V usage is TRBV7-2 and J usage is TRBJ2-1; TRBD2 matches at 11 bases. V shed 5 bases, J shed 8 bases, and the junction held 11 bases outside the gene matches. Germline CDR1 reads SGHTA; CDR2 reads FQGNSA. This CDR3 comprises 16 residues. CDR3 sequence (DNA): TGTGCCAGCAGCAAGCCACTAGCGGGGGAGAGAGATGAGCAGTTCTTC. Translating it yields CASSKPLAGERDEQFF.

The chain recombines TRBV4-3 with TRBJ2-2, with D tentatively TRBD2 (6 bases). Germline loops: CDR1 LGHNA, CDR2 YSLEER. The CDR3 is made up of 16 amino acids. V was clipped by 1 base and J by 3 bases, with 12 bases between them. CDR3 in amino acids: CASSQARGGDTGELFF. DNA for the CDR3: TGCGCCAGCAGCCAAGCGCGGGGCGGAGACACCGGGGAGCTGTTTTTT.

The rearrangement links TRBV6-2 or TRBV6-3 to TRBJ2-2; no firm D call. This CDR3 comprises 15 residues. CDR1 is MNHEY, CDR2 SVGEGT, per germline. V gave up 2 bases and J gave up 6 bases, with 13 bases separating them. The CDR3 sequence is CASSYGTPNAGELFF. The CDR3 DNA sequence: TGTGCCAGCAGTTACGGAACACCTAACGCCGGGGAGCTGTTTTTT.

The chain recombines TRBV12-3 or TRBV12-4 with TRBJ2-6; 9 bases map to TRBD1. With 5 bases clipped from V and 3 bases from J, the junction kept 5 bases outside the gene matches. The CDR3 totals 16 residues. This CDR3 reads CASSPGQGGGANVLTF. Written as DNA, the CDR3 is TGTGCCAGCAGTCCGGGACAGGGCGGTGGGGCCAACGTCCTGACTTTC.

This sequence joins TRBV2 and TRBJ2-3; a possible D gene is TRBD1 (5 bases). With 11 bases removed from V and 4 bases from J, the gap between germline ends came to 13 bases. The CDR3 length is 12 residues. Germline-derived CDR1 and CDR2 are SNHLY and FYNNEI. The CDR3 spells CAGQDPPDTQYF. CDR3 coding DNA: TGTGCCGGACAAGATCCGCCAGATACGCAGTATTTT.

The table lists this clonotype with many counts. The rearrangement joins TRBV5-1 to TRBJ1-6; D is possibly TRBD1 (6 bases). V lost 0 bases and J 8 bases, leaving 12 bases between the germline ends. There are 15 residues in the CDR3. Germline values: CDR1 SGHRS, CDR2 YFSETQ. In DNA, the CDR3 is TGCGCCAGCAGCTTGGCAACAGGGTCGGATTCACCCCTCCACTTT. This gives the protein CASSLATGSDSPLHF.

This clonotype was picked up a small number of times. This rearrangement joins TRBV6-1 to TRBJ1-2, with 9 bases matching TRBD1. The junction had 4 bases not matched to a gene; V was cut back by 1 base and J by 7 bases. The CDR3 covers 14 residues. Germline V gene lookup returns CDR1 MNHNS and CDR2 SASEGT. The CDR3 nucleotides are TGTGCCAGCAGTGAAGTTGGGACAGGGACTGGCTACACCTTC. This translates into CASSEVGTGTGYTF.

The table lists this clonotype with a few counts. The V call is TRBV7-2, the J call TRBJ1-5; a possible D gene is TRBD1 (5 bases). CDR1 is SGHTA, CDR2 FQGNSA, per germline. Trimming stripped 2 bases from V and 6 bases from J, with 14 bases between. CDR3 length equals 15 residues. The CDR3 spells CASSLSRAGGQPQHF. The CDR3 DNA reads TGTGCCAGCAGCTTATCGCGGGCGGGGGGTCAGCCCCAGCATTTT.

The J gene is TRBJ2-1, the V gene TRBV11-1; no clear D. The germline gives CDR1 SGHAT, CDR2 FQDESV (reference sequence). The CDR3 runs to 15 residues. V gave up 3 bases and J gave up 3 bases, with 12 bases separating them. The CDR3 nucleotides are TGTGCCAGCAGCTTTGGTGCTAATCTCTACAATGAGCAGTTCTTC. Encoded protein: CASSFGANLYNEQFF. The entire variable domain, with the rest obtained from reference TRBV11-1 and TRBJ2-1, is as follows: EAEVAQSPRYKITEKSQAVAFWCDPISGHATLYWYRQILGQGPELLVQFQDESVVDDSQLPKDRFSAERLKGVDSTLKIQPAELGDSAMYLCASSFGANLYNEQFFGPGTRLTVL.

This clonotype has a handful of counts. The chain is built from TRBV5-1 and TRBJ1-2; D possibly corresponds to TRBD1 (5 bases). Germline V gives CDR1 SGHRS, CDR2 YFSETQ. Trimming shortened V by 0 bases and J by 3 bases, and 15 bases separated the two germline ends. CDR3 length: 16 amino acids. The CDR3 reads CASSLVGGSLYYGYTF. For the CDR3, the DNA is TGCGCCAGCAGCTTGGTTGGGGGAAGTCTATACTATGGCTACACCTTC. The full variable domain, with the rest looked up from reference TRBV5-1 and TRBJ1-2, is KAGVTQTPRYLIKTRGQQVTLSCSPISGHRSVSWYQQTPGQGLQFLFEYFSETQRNKGNFPGRFSGRQFSNSRSEMNVSTLELGDSALYLCASSLVGGSLYYGYTFGSGTRLTVV.

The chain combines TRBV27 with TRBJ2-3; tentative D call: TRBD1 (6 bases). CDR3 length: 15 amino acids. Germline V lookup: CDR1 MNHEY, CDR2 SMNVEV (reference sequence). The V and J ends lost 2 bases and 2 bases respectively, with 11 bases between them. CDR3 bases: TGTGCCAGCAGTTTAACCGGGACACACACAGATACGCAGTATTTT. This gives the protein CASSLTGTHTDTQYF.

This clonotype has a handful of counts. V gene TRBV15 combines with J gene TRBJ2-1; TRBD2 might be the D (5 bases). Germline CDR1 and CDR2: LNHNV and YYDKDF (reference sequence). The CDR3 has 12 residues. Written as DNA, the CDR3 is TGTGCAAACCGGGATTCCTACAATGAGCAGTTCTTC. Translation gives CANRDSYNEQFF.

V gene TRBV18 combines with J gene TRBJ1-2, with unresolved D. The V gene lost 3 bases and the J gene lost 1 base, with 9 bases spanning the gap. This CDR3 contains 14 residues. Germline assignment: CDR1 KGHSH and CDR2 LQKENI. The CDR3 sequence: CASSPREFNYGYTF. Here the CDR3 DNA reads TGTGCCAGCTCACCTCGGGAGTTTAACTATGGCTACACCTTC.

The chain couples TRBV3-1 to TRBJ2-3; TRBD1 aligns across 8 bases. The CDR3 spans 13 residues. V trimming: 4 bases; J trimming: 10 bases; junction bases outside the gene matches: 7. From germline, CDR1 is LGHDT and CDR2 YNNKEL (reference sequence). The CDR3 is CASSPGQGVAQYF. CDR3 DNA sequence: TGTGCCAGCAGCCCAGGACAGGGCGTCGCGCAGTATTTT.